This record concerns one TCR beta chain sequence. The CDR3 runs 16 residues. V was clipped by 5 bases and J by 0 bases; unmatched bases: 6. Germline lookup yields CDR1 SGHTA and CDR2 FQGNSA. These data are taken from a study of cytomegalovirus exposure and HLA in healthy donors. In the study overall: Of all 400 or so donors who were genotyped, roughly 81% belonged to the Caucasian-associated ancestry cluster.

Primers: 60 Vbeta forward and 13 Jbeta reverse. The assay was immunoSEQ multiplex PCR, and TCRdb's table has in-frame clones only and misses some. This sample lists around 26,000 clones; its ten largest clones have approximately 15%. Specimen: PBMCs. The chain joins TRBV7-2 to TRBJ2-7, with TRBD2 matching 11 bases. This TCR was sampled from a male donor in good health and CMV-seropositive. CDR3 protein: CASSGTSGSDSYEQYF. The CDR3 nucleotides are TGTGCCAGCAGCGGAACTAGCGGGAGCGACTCCTACGAGCAGTACTTC. Supplemented by reference TRBV7-2 and TRBJ2-7, the full variable domain reads GAGVSQSPSNKVTEKGKDVELRCDPISGHTALYWYRQSLGQGLEFLIYFQGNSAPDKSGLPSDRFSAERTGGSVSTLTIQRTQQEDSAVYLCASSGTSGSDSYEQYFGPGTRLTVT.